This T cell receptor (beta chain) was profiled in a study of T cell responses to AZD1222 COVID-19 vaccine. This clone was counted a few times. Germline-derived CDR1 and CDR2 are LNHDA and SQIVND (reference sequence). J gave up 7 bases and V 0 bases, and 10 bases lay outside the gene matches. The CDR3 is 17 residues long. Only in-frame clones appear in the TCRdb table, and some are missing; sequencing was by immunoSEQ multiplex PCR. Of about 120,000 clones listed, roughly 86% are singletons. Material: peripheral blood, obtained 28 days after the second AZD1222 dose. This clonotype originated in an adult who received the AZD1222 COVID-19 vaccine. The rearrangement links TRBV19 to TRBJ2-1; 9 bases fit TRBD1. The DNA for the CDR3 is TGTGCCAGTAGTATAGAAGGGGGGACAGGGAGGCGTAATGAGCAGTTCTTC. This gives the protein CASSIEGGTGRRNEQFF.